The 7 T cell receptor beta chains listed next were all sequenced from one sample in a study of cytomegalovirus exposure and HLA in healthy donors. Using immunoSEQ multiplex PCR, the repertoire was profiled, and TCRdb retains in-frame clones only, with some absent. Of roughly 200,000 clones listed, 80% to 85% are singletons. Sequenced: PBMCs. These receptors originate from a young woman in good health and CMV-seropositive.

The CDR3, as DNA: TGCGCCAGCAGCCAAGTAGCGGGACTAGGGGCCTACAATGAGCAGTTCTTC. Amino acid sequence: CASSQVAGLGAYNEQFF. The chain carries TRBV4-3 and TRBJ2-1; 8 bases fit TRBD2. CDR1 is LGHNA and CDR2 is YSLEER in the germline V gene. V lost 1 base and J lost 2; bases outside the gene matches: 7. The CDR3 has 17 residues.

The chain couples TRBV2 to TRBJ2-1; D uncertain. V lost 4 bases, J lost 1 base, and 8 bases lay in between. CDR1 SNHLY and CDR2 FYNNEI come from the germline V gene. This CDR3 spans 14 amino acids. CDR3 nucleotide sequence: TGTGCCAGCAGTGGTGGGCTTTCCTACAATGAGCAGTTCTTC. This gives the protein CASSGGLSYNEQFF.

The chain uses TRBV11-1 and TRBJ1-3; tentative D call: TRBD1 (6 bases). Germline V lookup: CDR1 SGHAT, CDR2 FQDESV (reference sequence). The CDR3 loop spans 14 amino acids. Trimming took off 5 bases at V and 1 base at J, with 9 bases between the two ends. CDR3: CASSATGSGNTIYF. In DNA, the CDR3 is TGTGCCAGCAGCGCCACAGGGTCTGGAAACACCATATATTTT.

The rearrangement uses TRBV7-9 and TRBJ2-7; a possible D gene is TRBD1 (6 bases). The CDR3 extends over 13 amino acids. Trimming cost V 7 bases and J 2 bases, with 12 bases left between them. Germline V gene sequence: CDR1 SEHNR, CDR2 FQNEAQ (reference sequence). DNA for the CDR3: TGTGCCAGCACGTTAACAGGGCCCTACGAGCAGTACTTC. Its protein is CASTLTGPYEQYF.

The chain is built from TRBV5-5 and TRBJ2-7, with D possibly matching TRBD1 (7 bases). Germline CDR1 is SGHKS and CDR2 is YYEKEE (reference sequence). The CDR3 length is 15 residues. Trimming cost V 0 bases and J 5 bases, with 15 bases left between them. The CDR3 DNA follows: TGTGCCAGCAGCTTGGTCGGGGGACAGCCTCACGAGCAGTACTTC. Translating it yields CASSLVGGQPHEQYF. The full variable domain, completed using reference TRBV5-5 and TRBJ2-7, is DAGVTQSPTHLIKTRGQQVTLRCSPISGHKSVSWYQQVLGQGPQFIFQYYEKEERGRGNFPDRFSARQFPNYSSELNVNALLLGDSALYLCASSLVGGQPHEQYFGPGTRLTVT.

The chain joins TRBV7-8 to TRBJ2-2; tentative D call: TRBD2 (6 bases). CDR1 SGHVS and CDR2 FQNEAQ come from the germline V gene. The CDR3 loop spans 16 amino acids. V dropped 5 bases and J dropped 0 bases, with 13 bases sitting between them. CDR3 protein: CASSVIGGTNTGELFF. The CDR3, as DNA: TGTGCCAGCAGCGTAATCGGGGGAACGAACACCGGGGAGCTGTTTTTT.

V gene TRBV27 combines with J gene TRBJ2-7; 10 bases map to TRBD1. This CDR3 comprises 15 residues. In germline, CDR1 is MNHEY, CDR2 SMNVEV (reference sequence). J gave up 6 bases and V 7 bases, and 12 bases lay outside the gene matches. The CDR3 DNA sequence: TGTGCCAGCAAACTATCCGGGACAGGGGTTTTCGAGCAGTACTTC. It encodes CASKLSGTGVFEQYF.